This TCR beta chain comes out of a study of blood T cell repertoires in COVID-19. As for the study in general: Samples of COVID-19 (acute and convalescent) were obtained from the United States, Italy and Spain.

Methods used by the authors: Estimation of nucleated cell counts was performed using reference gene primer amplification. Using immunoSEQ multiplex PCR, the repertoire was profiled, and TCRdb retains in-frame clones only, with some absent. V and J calls and clone size are as listed in that table; D and trimming were resolved from the DNA. Of about 75,000 clones listed, approximately 90% are singletons. The CDR3 covers 15 residues. CDR1 and CDR2 (germline): LGHNA, YSLEER. V was clipped by 3 bases and J by 0 bases, with 12 bases between them. Sequencing was performed on peripheral blood. The chain employs TRBV4-3 and TRBJ2-7; a possible D gene is TRBD2 (6 bases). The source is a human donor in a cohort sampled during active COVID-19. CDR3 sequence: CASSQSGLNSYEQYF. In DNA, the CDR3 is TGCGCCAGCAGCCAGTCGGGACTCAACTCCTACGAGCAGTACTTC.